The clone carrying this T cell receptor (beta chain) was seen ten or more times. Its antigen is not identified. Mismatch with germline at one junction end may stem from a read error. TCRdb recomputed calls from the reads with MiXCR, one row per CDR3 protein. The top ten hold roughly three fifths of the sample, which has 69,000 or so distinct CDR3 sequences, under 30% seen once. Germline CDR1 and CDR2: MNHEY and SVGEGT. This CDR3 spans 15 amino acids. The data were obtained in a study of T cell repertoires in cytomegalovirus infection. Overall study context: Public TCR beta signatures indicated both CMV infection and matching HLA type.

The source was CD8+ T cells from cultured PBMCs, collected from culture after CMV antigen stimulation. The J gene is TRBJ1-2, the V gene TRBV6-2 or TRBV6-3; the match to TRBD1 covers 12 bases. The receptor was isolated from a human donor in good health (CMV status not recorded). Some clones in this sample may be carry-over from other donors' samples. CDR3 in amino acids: CASSHSGQGAYGYTF. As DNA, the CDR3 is TGTGCCAGCAGTCACTCGGGACAGGGGGCCTATGGCTACACCTTC.